The 26 T cell receptor beta chains below were found in one sample sequenced in a study of shared clonotypes between healthy human individuals. Some clones are missing from TCRdb's copy, which holds only in-frame ones; the method was immunoSEQ multiplex PCR. The table has 2,500,000 or so clones, approximately 90% seen once; the top ten hold around 0.14%. The source material was naive CD4+ T cells sorted from blood. Subset in this sample: CD45RA+ positively selected. Source of these receptors: a man aged 18 to 30 in good health.

Written as DNA, the CDR3 is TGTGCCAGCAGCTTCCCGGACAGTTTGGGCACCGGGGAGCTGTTTTTT. It codes for CASSFPDSLGTGELFF. This chain connects TRBV5-8 to TRBJ2-2; possibly TRBD1 for D (6 bases). The CDR3 is 16 amino acids. V was clipped by 2 bases and J by 4 bases, with 15 bases between them. Germline V gives CDR1 SGHTS, CDR2 YDEGEE. Full variable domain (rest looked up from reference TRBV5-8 and TRBJ2-2): EAGVTQSPTHLIKTRGQQATLRCSPISGHTSVYWYQQALGLGLQFLLWYDEGEERNRGNFPPRFSGRQFPNYSSELNVNALELEDSALYLCASSFPDSLGTGELFFGEGSRLTVL.

The chain couples TRBV7-4 to TRBJ2-1; no clear D gene. Germline CDR1 and CDR2: SGHVT and SQSDAQ. The ends were cut back, 1 base at V and 7 bases at J, with 2 bases in the middle. The CDR3 loop spans 11 amino acids. The CDR3 region has the DNA TGTGCCAGCAGCTTAGTGAATGAGCAGTTCTTC. Amino acids: CASSLVNEQFF. Using reference TRBV7-4 and TRBJ2-1 for the parts outside the CDR3, the full variable domain is GAGVSQSPRYKVAKRGRDVALRCDSISGHVTLYWYRQTLGQGSEVLTYSQSDAQRDKSGRPSGRFSAERPERSVSTLKIQRTEQGDSAVYLCASSLVNEQFFGPGTRLTVL.

V usage is TRBV5-4 and J usage is TRBJ2-2; TRBD2 might be the D (5 bases). Trimming pared 1 base from V and 5 bases from J, leaving 15 bases between. Germline V gene sequence: CDR1 SGHNT, CDR2 YYREEE (reference sequence). This CDR3 comprises 16 residues. CDR3 protein: CASSLKPGSGTGELFF. The CDR3 nucleotides are TGTGCCAGCAGCTTGAAACCGGGCTCGGGGACCGGGGAGCTGTTTTTT.

This clone has just a few counts. J is TRBJ1-1 and V is TRBV5-1; TRBD1 aligns across 9 bases. Per germline, CDR1 SGHRS and CDR2 YFSETQ. This CDR3 comprises 14 residues. V dropped 4 bases and J dropped 6; count of bases not matched to a gene: 7. The CDR3 DNA follows: TGCGCCAGCAGCCAGGGACAGGGAACGGCTGAAGCTTTCTTT. Protein sequence: CASSQGQGTAEAFF.

Note on this clone: The same CDR3 can be traced to other DNA sequences in this sample. The rearrangement joins TRBV5-1 to TRBJ2-7; 9 bases are a match to TRBD1. Germline CDR1 and CDR2: SGHRS and YFSETQ. The trim removed 4 bases at V and 1 base at J, leaving 6 bases unmatched. This CDR3 has 15 residues. The CDR3 protein is CASSPGQGKSYEQYF. The CDR3 nucleotides are TGCGCCAGCAGCCCAGGACAGGGGAAGTCCTACGAGCAGTACTTC. Drawing the rest from reference TRBV5-1 and TRBJ2-7, the complete variable domain is KAGVTQTPRYLIKTRGQQVTLSCSPISGHRSVSWYQQTPGQGLQFLFEYFSETQRNKGNFPGRFSGRQFSNSRSEMNVSTLELGDSALYLCASSPGQGKSYEQYFGPGTRLTVT.

This clone was recorded only once. The chain is built from TRBV7-9 and TRBJ2-2; D remains ambiguous. V lost 5 bases to trimming and J lost 6 bases, with 13 bases between them. This CDR3 region has 14 residues. The germline CDR1 and CDR2 sequences are SEHNR and FQNEAQ (reference sequence). The CDR3 sequence: CASSQSGVSGELFF. The CDR3 DNA sequence: TGTGCCAGCAGCCAATCAGGAGTTTCCGGGGAGCTGTTTTTT. Combining the CDR3 with reference TRBV7-9 and TRBJ2-2 gives the whole variable domain DTGVSQNPRHKITKRGQNVTFRCDPISEHNRLYWYRQTLGQGPEFLTYFQNEAQLEKSRLLSDRFSAERPKGSFSTLEIQRTEQGDSAMYLCASSQSGVSGELFFGEGSRLTVL.

The chain joins TRBV10-3 to TRBJ2-3; perhaps TRBD1 as D (5 bases). This CDR3 region has 13 residues. Germline CDR1 is ENHRY and CDR2 is SYGVKD. V was cut by 6 bases and J by 5 bases, with 12 bases left in between. The CDR3 spells CAIRNLQGDTQYF. DNA of the CDR3: TGTGCCATCAGGAACCTCCAGGGAGATACGCAGTATTTT.

The chain combines TRBV5-1 with TRBJ1-2, with 9 bases aligning to TRBD1. Losses at the gene ends were 0 bases for V and 5 bases for J; bases not matched to a gene: 8. The CDR3 loop spans 16 amino acids. Germline V gene data show CDR1 as SGHRS and CDR2 as YFSETQ. As DNA, the CDR3 is TGCGCCAGCAGCTTGGACCGGGACAGGGCTGAGTATGGCTACACCTTC. Encoded protein: CASSLDRDRAEYGYTF.

CDR3 amino acids: CARSERLAGSETLMDTGELFF. The DNA for the CDR3 is TGTGCCAGAAGCGAAAGACTAGCGGGGTCTGAAACCCTGATGGACACCGGGGAGCTGTTTTTT. V usage is TRBV7-5 and J usage is TRBJ2-2; the table's D gene call, TRBD2, was not cross checked with the DNA. TRBV7-5 is assigned pseudogene status. CDR3 length equals 21 residues.

The CDR3 sequence is CASSLVGKAGETQYF. Here the CDR3 DNA reads TGTGCCAGCAGCTTGGTAGGGAAGGCAGGGGAGACCCAGTACTTC. The chain joins TRBV5-6 to TRBJ2-5, with D possibly TRBD1 on 5 matching bases. The CDR3 consists of 15 residues. Trimming left V 0 bases short and J 5 bases short, with 14 bases between. CDR1 is SGHDT, CDR2 YYEEEE, per germline.

The V and J genes are TRBV10-3 and TRBJ2-7; D is unclear. The CDR3 runs 13 residues. With 5 bases removed from V and 2 bases from J, the gap between germline ends came to 10 bases. Germline V lookup: CDR1 ENHRY, CDR2 SYGVKD. Here the CDR3 reads CAISSRPTYEQYF. In DNA form, the CDR3 reads TGTGCCATCAGTTCACGACCCACCTACGAGCAGTACTTC.

In its sample, this clone was seen a few times. CDR3 protein: CASRLSGEKLFF. In DNA form, the CDR3 reads TGTGCCAGCAGACTAAGTGGTGAAAAACTGTTTTTT. This rearrangement joins TRBV2 to TRBJ1-4; no clear D gene. Germline CDR1 reads SNHLY; CDR2 reads FYNNEI. This CDR3 has 12 residues. V lost 6 bases and J 7 bases, leaving 9 bases between the germline ends.

The rearrangement joins TRBV7-2 to TRBJ1-2, with 9 bases matching TRBD1. The CDR3 length is 15 residues. CDR1 SGHTA and CDR2 FQGNSA come from the germline V gene. V lost 1 base, J lost 4 bases, and 4 bases stayed unmatched. The DNA of the CDR3 is TGTGCCAGCAGCTTAGGGACAGGGGCGGGCTATGGCTACACCTTC. It encodes CASSLGTGAGYGYTF.

J is TRBJ1-2 and V is TRBV19; 11 bases are a match to TRBD1. The CDR3 is 15 amino acids. CDR1 LNHDA and CDR2 SQIVND come from the germline V gene (reference sequence). Trimming took 6 bases from V and 4 from J; bases not matched to a gene: 7. CDR3 sequence reads: CASRAGTGGVYGYTF. As DNA, the CDR3 is TGTGCCAGTAGGGCCGGGACAGGGGGAGTCTATGGCTACACCTTC.

The chain carries TRBV11-2 and TRBJ2-1; 10 bases agree with TRBD2. V shed 3 bases, J shed 5 bases, and the junction held 7 bases outside the gene matches. CDR1 SGHAT and CDR2 FQNNGV come from the germline V gene. This CDR3 region has 16 residues. The CDR3 bases are TGTGCCAGCAGCTTGGGAGGACTAGCGGATCACAATGAGCAGTTCTTC. Translating it yields CASSLGGLADHNEQFF.

The chain uses TRBV5-6 and TRBJ2-5; D is unresolved. Looked up from germline, CDR1 is SGHDT and CDR2 is YYEEEE. V was clipped by 2 bases and J by 5 bases, with 16 bases between them. This CDR3 region has 15 residues. The CDR3 sequence is CASSFIDTQRETQYF. In nucleotides, the CDR3 is TGTGCCAGCAGCTTCATCGACACCCAAAGGGAGACCCAGTACTTC.

The rearrangement joins TRBV4-1 to TRBJ1-4; 7 bases align to TRBD1. This CDR3 comprises 14 residues. Germline V gene lookup returns CDR1 MGHRA and CDR2 YSYEKL. J was trimmed by 7 bases and V by 4 bases; bases with no gene match: 6. Here the CDR3 DNA reads TGCGCCAGCAGCCCGTTGACAGGGCGTGAAAAACTGTTTTTT. This gives the protein CASSPLTGREKLFF.

This chain uses TRBV7-9 with TRBJ2-3, with TRBD1 matching over 7 bases. CDR1 and CDR2 (germline): SEHNR, FQNEAQ (reference sequence). The CDR3 spans 14 residues. With V trimmed by 4 bases and J by 6 bases, 7 bases remained unmatched. CDR3 loop: CASSSDRVGDTQYF. As DNA, the CDR3 is TGTGCCAGCAGCTCCGACAGGGTCGGTGATACGCAGTATTTT.

Note on this clone: It may be a read error: a sequence one base away is much more abundant. The DNA for the CDR3 is TGTGCCAGCAGCTTAGAGGGCAGCACAGATACGCAGTATTTT. It is translated as CASSLEGSTDTQYF. The chain links TRBV7-6 to TRBJ2-3; D call uncertain. The CDR3 runs 14 residues. Deletions cut 1 base from V and 0 bases from J, with 5 bases between. Germline CDR1 reads SGHVS; CDR2 reads FNYEAQ. The complete variable domain, with remaining parts taken from reference TRBV7-6 and TRBJ2-3, reads GAGVSQSPRYKVTKRGQDVALRCDPISGHVSLYWYRQALGQGPEFLTYFNYEAQQDKSGLPNDRFSAERPEGSISTLTIQRTEQRDSAMYRCASSLEGSTDTQYFGPGTRLTVL.

J is TRBJ2-7 and V is TRBV2; possibly TRBD1 for D (5 bases). Germline V gene sequence: CDR1 SNHLY, CDR2 FYNNEI. Trimming left V 8 bases short and J 2 bases short, with 10 bases between. CDR3 length equals 12 residues. The CDR3: CASVGLAYEQYF. The CDR3 DNA sequence: TGTGCCAGCGTGGGGCTCGCCTACGAGCAGTACTTC. The variable domain in full, completed from reference TRBV2 and TRBJ2-7, reads EPEVTQTPSHQVTQMGQEVILRCVPISNHLYFYWYRQILGQKVEFLVSFYNNEISEKSEIFDDQFSVERPDGSNFTLKIRSTKLEDSAMYFCASVGLAYEQYFGPGTRLTVT.

This chain joins TRBV18 and TRBJ2-7, with 8 bases that match TRBD2. The germline V gene encodes CDR1 KGHSH and CDR2 LQKENI. The ends lost 0 bases at V and 7 bases at J; junction bases unmatched: 8. The CDR3 loop spans 15 amino acids. The CDR3 DNA follows: TGTGCCAGCTCACCACCGAATCGGGGGGGGCGGGAGCAGTACTTC. Its translation is CASSPPNRGGREQYF.

J is TRBJ1-5 and V is TRBV11-2; maybe TRBD1 (5 bases). V was cut by 5 bases and J by 0 bases, with 11 bases left in between. The CDR3 sequence is 15 residues long. Germline CDR1 and CDR2: SGHAT and FQNNGV. Here the CDR3 reads CASSLQGSSNQPQHF. In nucleotides, the CDR3 is TGTGCCAGCAGCCTCCAGGGATCTAGCAATCAGCCCCAGCATTTT.

This clone appeared a single time. The chain uses TRBV5-4 and TRBJ2-2, with TRBD2 matching over 7 bases. The CDR3 loop spans 15 amino acids. The junction had 4 bases not matched to a gene; V was cut back by 3 bases and J by 2 bases. CDR1 is SGHNT, CDR2 YYREEE, per germline (reference sequence). The CDR3, as DNA: TGTGCCAGCAGCTGGGGGACTACCAACACCGGGGAGCTGTTTTTT. It specifies CASSWGTTNTGELFF.

The rearrangement uses TRBV14 and TRBJ2-2; D is perhaps TRBD2 (5 bases). This CDR3 is 13 amino acids long. V was trimmed by 5 bases and J by 7 bases, leaving 11 bases between them. Germline values: CDR1 SGHDN, CDR2 FVKESK. The CDR3 nucleotides are TGTGCCAGCAGCAGAACTAGGGTCGGGGAGCTGTTTTTT. Protein sequence: CASSRTRVGELFF.

The CDR3 sequence: CASSLFGQRNTGELFF. For the CDR3, the DNA is TGTGCCAGCAGCTTGTTCGGACAGAGAAACACCGGGGAGCTGTTTTTT. The genes are TRBV5-4 and TRBJ2-2; a weak D match, TRBD1 (6 bases). The CDR3 totals 16 residues. The germline V gene has CDR1 SGHNT and CDR2 YYREEE (reference sequence). V shed 1 base and J shed 2 bases, with 12 bases lying between them.

In regard to this clone: The same CDR3 also results from other DNA sequences found in this sample. The chain uses TRBV2 and TRBJ2-7, with 12 bases matching TRBD1. The germline gives CDR1 SNHLY, CDR2 FYNNEI. V gave up 6 bases and J gave up 6 bases; unmatched junction bases: 3. CDR3 length equals 13 residues. CDR3 in DNA: TGTGCCAGCAGGGGACAGGGGGCGGGCGAGCAGTACTTC. Its protein is CASRGQGAGEQYF.